Listed below are T cell receptor beta chains from one sample, sequenced in a study of blood T cell repertoires in COVID-19. The table came from immunoSEQ multiplex PCR; TCRdb's copy has only in-frame clones and leaves some out. This repertoire shows about 280,000 clones, about 90% found once; its top ten account for about 1.9%. Sequencing was carried out using peripheral blood. The receptor source for this set is a young woman who had recovered from COVID-19. Both conserved end residues are part of each CDR3. A D gene is named only where the DNA matches it firmly. Clone size is given for some rows only: seen once, a few or many times, or a class if the clone is expanded.

j_call clone_size d_call v_call cdr3_aa cdr3_nt
TRBJ1-4 . . TRBV13 CASSRGITYNEKLFF TGTGCCAGCAGCCGGGGGATCACATATAATGAAAAACTGTTTTTT
TRBJ1-1 . . TRBV13 CASSAPAGMGTEAFF TGTGCCAGCAGCGCCCCCGCCGGGATGGGCACTGAAGCTTTCTTT
TRBJ1-1 . . TRBV6-5 CASSYSRTVNTEAFF TGTGCCAGCAGTTACTCGCGGACAGTGAACACTGAAGCTTTCTTT
TRBJ2-7 . . TRBV12-5 CASGFGTGEVDEQYF TGTGCTAGTGGTTTCGGTACAGGGGAGGTGGACGAGCAGTACTTC
TRBJ2-7 . . TRBV29-1 CSTYDGVEYEQYF TGCAGCACCTATGACGGGGTGGAGTACGAGCAGTACTTC
TRBJ2-7 . TRBD1 TRBV11-2 CASSPREGASIDEQYF TGTGCCAGCAGCCCTAGAGAGGGGGCCAGCATTGACGAGCAGTACTTC
TRBJ1-4 . TRBD1 TRBV29-1 CSVPDRGDEKLFF TGCAGCGTACCCGACAGGGGCGATGAAAAACTGTTTTTT
TRBJ1-2 . TRBD1 TRBV20-1 CSALGQGGYTF TGCAGTGCTCTGGGACAGGGCGGCTACACCTTC
TRBJ1-6 . TRBD1 TRBV29-1 CSVVTGANSPLHF TGCAGCGTTGTGACAGGGGCCAATTCACCCCTCCACTTT
TRBJ1-1 few . TRBV7-9 CAGNYGVNTEAFF TGTGCCGGGAACTACGGGGTGAACACTGAAGCTTTCTTT
TRBJ2-5 . TRBD2 TRBV5-1 CASSSTSGEETQYF TGCGCCAGCAGCTCGACTAGCGGGGAAGAGACCCAGTACTTC
TRBJ1-4 . . TRBV3-1/TRBV3-2 CASSQDSRHSTNEKLFF TGTGCCAGCAGCCAAGATTCTCGGCACAGCACTAATGAAAAACTGTTTTTT
TRBJ1-1 once TRBD1 TRBV7-2 CASSSGGQGRTEAFF TGTGCCAGCAGCTCAGGGGGACAGGGGAGGACTGAAGCTTTCTTT
TRBJ2-5 once . TRBV4-1 CASSQDAATSAPETQYF TGCGCCAGCAGCCAAGATGCCGCTACCTCCGCCCCAGAGACCCAGTACTTC
TRBJ2-7 few TRBD1 TRBV5-1 CASSLGQGPSEQYF TGCGCCAGCAGCTTGGGACAGGGTCCTAGCGAGCAGTACTTC
TRBJ1-6 once TRBD1 TRBV28 CASSLRQTGVPPLHF TGTGCCAGCAGTTTACGACAAACAGGGGTTCCACCCCTCCACTTT
TRBJ1-1 . TRBD1 TRBV28 CASSGPGGSRTEAFF TGTGCCAGCAGCGGACCAGGGGGGTCTCGCACTGAAGCTTTCTTT
TRBJ1-4 . TRBD1 TRBV10-2 CASSESGQVSNEKLFF TGCGCCAGCAGTGAGTCGGGACAGGTTTCTAATGAAAAACTGTTTTTT
TRBJ1-5 few . TRBV28 CANGKSNQPQHF TGTGCCAACGGTAAGAGCAATCAGCCCCAGCATTTT
TRBJ2-2 once TRBD1 TRBV11-1 CASSPTGDMNTGELFF TGTGCCAGCAGCCCGACAGGGGATATGAACACCGGGGAGCTGTTTTTT
TRBJ1-1 . . TRBV12-3/TRBV12-4 CASSFGVTEAFF TGTGCCAGCAGTTTCGGGGTCACTGAAGCTTTCTTT
TRBJ1-6 . . TRBV5-6 CASSLRDLNSPLHF TGTGCCAGCAGCTTGAGGGACTTAAATTCACCCCTCCACTTT
TRBJ2-6 . . TRBV19 CASLSGANVLTF TGTGCCAGTCTTTCTGGGGCCAACGTCCTGACTTTC
TRBJ1-1 . TRBD1 TRBV2 CASRGTGGATRAEAFF TGTGCCAGCAGGGGGACAGGGGGCGCGACTAGGGCTGAAGCTTTCTTT
TRBJ2-3 . TRBD1 TRBV28 CASLKELGGPDTQYF TGTGCCAGCCTTAAGGAGCTAGGGGGCCCAGATACGCAGTATTTT
TRBJ1-1 . . TRBV4-1 CASSQDQTPGSFF TGCGCCAGCAGCCAAGATCAAACCCCCGGTTCTTTCTTT
TRBJ1-1 . . TRBV6-5 CASRPLTVNTEAFF TGTGCCAGCAGACCCCTAACAGTGAACACTGAAGCTTTCTTT
TRBJ2-2 . . TRBV24-1 CATELANTGELFF TGTGCCACCGAATTAGCGAACACCGGGGAGCTGTTTTTT
TRBJ1-3 once . TRBV12-5 CASGFSGGWNTIYF TGTGCTAGTGGTTTCTCGGGGGGTTGGAACACCATATATTTT
TRBJ2-5 . TRBD2 TRBV12-3/TRBV12-4 CASSPGGDETQYF TGTGCCAGCAGCCCTGGGGGGGACGAGACCCAGTACTTC
TRBJ2-3 . . TRBV2 CASSGNGLSTDTQYF TGTGCCAGCAGTGGAAACGGACTTAGCACAGATACGCAGTATTTT
TRBJ2-7 . TRBD1 TRBV27 CASRPRGSDRGLVQQYF TGTGCCAGCAGGCCCAGAGGGTCGGACAGGGGTTTGGTCCAGCAGTACTTC
TRBJ1-1 . . TRBV3-1/TRBV3-2 CASSHPTGPRPFF TGTGCCAGCAGCCACCCGACAGGACCTAGACCTTTCTTT
TRBJ1-1 . . TRBV12-3/TRBV12-4 CASSLKGSSAFF TGTGCCAGCAGTTTAAAGGGGTCTTCTGCTTTCTTT
TRBJ1-4 few . TRBV2 CASSQTGTTNEKLFF TGTGCCAGCAGTCAAACAGGGACAACTAATGAAAAACTGTTTTTT
TRBJ1-6 . . TRBV2 CASIRGGDNSPLHF TGTGCCAGCATAAGGGGAGGGGATAATTCACCCCTCCACTTT
TRBJ2-6 . . TRBV11-1 CASSSRSSGANVLTF TGTGCCAGCAGCTCCCGGAGCTCTGGGGCCAACGTCCTGACTTTC
TRBJ2-7 . . TRBV19 CASSSGIDYYEQYF TGTGCCAGTAGTTCCGGGATTGACTACTACGAGCAGTACTTC
TRBJ2-6 . . TRBV5-1 CASSLGNSFSGANVLTF TGCGCCAGCAGCTTGGGCAACAGTTTCTCTGGGGCCAACGTCCTGACTTTC
TRBJ2-4 . . TRBV6-5 CASSYSPGKNIQYF TGTGCCAGCAGTTACTCGCCGGGCAAAAACATTCAGTACTTC
TRBJ2-3 . . TRBV5-1 CASRPGVESTDTQYF TGCGCCAGCAGGCCAGGGGTGGAGAGCACAGATACGCAGTATTTT
TRBJ1-1 . TRBD1 TRBV5-8 CASSLRQGLSEAFF TGTGCCAGCAGCTTGAGACAGGGGTTGTCTGAAGCTTTCTTT
TRBJ2-1 . . TRBV7-9 CASSSPGVSYNEQFF TGTGCCAGCAGCTCGCCGGGAGTCTCCTACAATGAGCAGTTCTTC
TRBJ2-6 . . TRBV25-1 CASSAGTGTGANVLTF TGTGCCAGCAGTGCGGGAACAGGGACTGGGGCCAACGTCCTGACTTTC
TRBJ1-2 . TRBD1 TRBV14 CASSQELEGQGGYTF TGTGCCAGCAGCCAAGAATTGGAGGGACAGGGTGGCTACACCTTC
TRBJ1-6 . TRBD1 TRBV4-1 CASSQTGQGQSPLHF TGCGCCAGCAGCCAAACCGGACAGGGACAATCACCCCTCCACTTT
TRBJ2-3 few TRBD1 TRBV10-3 CAISESGQGTDTQYF TGTGCCATCAGTGAGTCGGGACAGGGCACAGATACGCAGTATTTT
TRBJ2-5 once . TRBV2 CASLGGETQYF TGTGCCAGCTTAGGAGGAGAGACCCAGTACTTC
TRBJ1-2 . . TRBV7-8 CASSLSGDDGYTF TGTGCCAGCAGCTTATCAGGGGACGATGGCTACACCTTC
TRBJ1-6 . TRBD1 TRBV18 CASSPITGGKDSPLHF TGTGCCAGCTCACCAATAACAGGGGGAAAGGATTCACCCCTCCACTTT
TRBJ2-3 . TRBD2 TRBV5-1 CASSRGTSATADTQYF TGCGCCAGCAGCAGGGGGACTAGCGCCACGGCAGATACGCAGTATTTT
TRBJ2-1 . . TRBV6-5 CASSSRGNNEQFF TGTGCCAGCAGTTCCCGGGGGAACAATGAGCAGTTCTTC
TRBJ1-1 . . TRBV29-1 CSVVPGAATEAFF TGCAGCGTTGTCCCAGGGGCGGCCACTGAAGCTTTCTTT
TRBJ1-5 . . TRBV27 CASSHRVSNQPQHF TGTGCCAGCAGCCACAGGGTGAGCAATCAGCCCCAGCATTTT
TRBJ1-1 . . TRBV5-6 CASSSGQKSTEAFF TGTGCCAGCAGCTCCGGACAGAAATCTACTGAAGCTTTCTTT
TRBJ1-2 . TRBD1 TRBV2 CASSETGDGYTF TGTGCCAGCAGTGAGACAGGGGATGGCTACACCTTC
TRBJ1-1 . . TRBV19 CASSPGTFEAFF TGTGCCAGTAGTCCCGGGACATTTGAAGCTTTCTTT
TRBJ1-3 few . TRBV11-2 CASSGRRNTIYF TGTGCCAGCAGCGGCAGGAGAAACACCATATATTTT
TRBJ2-1 . . TRBV29-1 CSAGDSLREQFF TGCAGCGCGGGGGACTCTCTGCGGGAGCAGTTCTTC
TRBJ2-3 . TRBD2 TRBV7-6 CASSWLAGEMTDTQYF TGTGCCAGCAGCTGGCTAGCGGGAGAGATGACAGATACGCAGTATTTT